These 14 T cell receptor beta chains were sequenced from one sample in a study of T cell responses to AZD1222 COVID-19 vaccine. Assay: immunoSEQ multiplex PCR; the TCRdb copy retains only in-frame clones and omits some. This table holds some 170,000 clones, approximately 94% found once. The source was peripheral blood, collected on day 0 of AZD1222 vaccination. Every receptor here comes from an adult in good health.

The chain employs TRBV7-8 and TRBJ2-5; 14 bases line up with TRBD2. Germline V lookup: CDR1 SGHVS, CDR2 FQNEAQ. This CDR3 is built from 17 residues. Trimming removed 5 bases from V and 4 bases from J; junction bases left unmatched: 9. The CDR3 DNA reads as TGTGCCAGCAGCCGAATGGGGACTAGCGGGGGTTTAGAGACCCAGTACTTC. Translated, it gives CASSRMGTSGGLETQYF.

The chain carries TRBV9 and TRBJ1-1, with a weak D call TRBD1 (5 bases). The CDR3 sequence is 18 residues long. The germline V gene has CDR1 SGDLS and CDR2 YYNGEE. With 0 bases removed from V and 1 base from J, the gap between germline ends came to 19 bases. The CDR3 is CASSVGDGPGEENTEAFF. CDR3 DNA: TGTGCCAGCAGCGTAGGGGACGGTCCGGGGGAGGAGAACACTGAAGCTTTCTTT.

The rearrangement links TRBV30 to TRBJ1-6, with a possible D match to TRBD1 (5 bases). V was clipped by 4 bases and J by 7 bases, with 14 bases between them. Germline-derived CDR1 and CDR2 are GTSNPN and SVGIG (reference sequence). This CDR3 comprises 14 residues. Here the CDR3 reads CAWNPGGVNSPLHF. CDR3 sequence (DNA): TGTGCCTGGAATCCTGGAGGGGTAAATTCACCCCTCCACTTT.

In nucleotides, the CDR3 is TGTGCCAGCAGTACGACTAGCGGGAGTGAAGAGACCCAGTACTTC. Translating it yields CASSTTSGSEETQYF. This chain joins TRBV5-4 and TRBJ2-5, with 12 bases lining up with TRBD2. V lost 5 bases, J lost 3 bases, and 5 bases stayed unmatched. The CDR3 extends over 15 amino acids. Germline V gene sequence: CDR1 SGHNT, CDR2 YYREEE (reference sequence).

The V gene is TRBV9, the J gene TRBJ1-6; TRBD1 agrees at 11 bases. The CDR3 runs to 16 residues. Germline values: CDR1 SGDLS, CDR2 YYNGEE. V was pared by 0 bases and J by 7 bases, with 3 bases of the junction left unmatched. This CDR3 is CASSVAGDRGNSPLHF. As DNA, the CDR3 is TGTGCCAGCAGCGTAGCAGGGGACAGGGGGAATTCACCCCTCCACTTT.

This clone has more than one count but fewer than ten. J is TRBJ1-2 and V is TRBV10-1, with unresolved D. Trimming cost V 8 bases and J 5 bases, with 15 bases left between them. Germline V gene lookup returns CDR1 WNHNN and CDR2 SYGVQD (reference sequence). The CDR3 runs to 13 residues. The CDR3 is CASGPGGGYGYTF. CDR3 DNA sequence: TGCGCCAGCGGCCCTGGAGGAGGGTATGGCTACACCTTC.

The chain joins TRBV2 to TRBJ2-3; 7 bases fit TRBD2. Per germline, CDR1 SNHLY and CDR2 FYNNEI. This CDR3 spans 15 amino acids. The V segment lost 6 bases and the J segment 3 bases; nucleotides outside the gene matches: 9. The CDR3 DNA follows: TGTGCCAGCAGCAAACTAGCCGGGGGGACAGATACGCAGTATTTT. It yields the protein CASSKLAGGTDTQYF.

V gene TRBV10-3 combines with J gene TRBJ2-1, with 7 bases identical to TRBD2. Germline CDR1 ENHRY, CDR2 SYGVKD. V lost 7 bases to trimming and J lost 3 bases; unmatched junction nucleotides: 9. This CDR3 has 15 residues. CDR3 bases: TGTGCCATCACCCAATCGAGGGAGGGCTACAATGAGCAGTTCTTC. As protein: CAITQSREGYNEQFF.

The chain combines TRBV4-1 with TRBJ1-3; D call uncertain. This CDR3 has 16 amino acids. V was cut by 5 bases and J by 3 bases, with 17 bases left in between. The V gene's germline CDR1 is MGHRA and CDR2 YSYEKL. CDR3 sequence: CASSSPAPEGGNTIYF. In DNA, the CDR3 is TGCGCCAGCAGCTCCCCTGCCCCAGAGGGTGGAAACACCATATATTTT.

This chain connects TRBV3-1 (or the pseudogene TRBV3-2) to TRBJ2-3; 14 bases fit TRBD2. Germline lookup yields CDR1 LGHDT and CDR2 YNNKEL (reference sequence). V lost 3 bases, J lost 4 bases, and 6 bases stayed unmatched. The CDR3 runs to 17 residues. Written as DNA, the CDR3 is TGTGCCAGCAGCCAGCGACTAGCGGGAGGGCCGGCAGATACGCAGTATTTT. It codes for CASSQRLAGGPADTQYF.

The chain couples TRBV6-2 or TRBV6-3 to TRBJ1-2, with 7 bases aligning to TRBD1. The ends lost 6 bases at V and 3 bases at J; junction bases unmatched: 10. The CDR3 covers 15 residues. Per germline, CDR1 MNHEY and CDR2 SVGEGT. CDR3 nucleotide sequence: TGTGCCAGCAGCCTGACAGGGTTTGGGGACTATGGCTACACCTTC. Its translation is CASSLTGFGDYGYTF.

This clone was counted once. This chain joins TRBV18 and TRBJ2-4; 7 nucleotides align to TRBD1. This CDR3 has 17 residues. From germline, CDR1 is KGHSH and CDR2 LQKENI. The V segment lost 1 base and the J segment 0 bases; nucleotides outside the gene matches: 6. For the CDR3, the DNA is TGTGCCAGCTCACCACGGACAGGAGGCTTAGCCAAAAACATTCAGTACTTC. It encodes CASSPRTGGLAKNIQYF. Drawing the rest from reference TRBV18 and TRBJ2-4, the complete variable domain is NAGVMQNPRHLVRRRGQEARLRCSPMKGHSHVYWYRQLPEEGLKFMVYLQKENIIDESGMPKERFSAEFPKEGPSILRIQQVVRGDSAAYFCASSPRTGGLAKNIQYFGAGTRLSVL.

In DNA, the CDR3 is TGTGCCAGCAGCTTAGGTAGTAGCCAGACCTATGGCTACACCTTC. Translation gives CASSLGSSQTYGYTF. The gene calls are TRBV7-9 and TRBJ1-2; D unresolved. V lost 1 base, J lost 4 bases, and 13 bases lay in between. Germline V gives CDR1 SEHNR, CDR2 FQNEAQ (reference sequence). The length of the CDR3 is 15 residues. Combining the CDR3 with reference TRBV7-9 and TRBJ1-2 gives the whole variable domain DTGVSQNPRHKITKRGQNVTFRCDPISEHNRLYWYRQTLGQGPEFLTYFQNEAQLEKSRLLSDRFSAERPKGSFSTLEIQRTEQGDSAMYLCASSLGSSQTYGYTFGSGTRLTVV.

The sample holds a few counts of this clone. The chain uses TRBV11-2 and TRBJ1-4; TRBD1 matches 8 bases. The CDR3 has 16 amino acids. The germline V gene encodes CDR1 SGHAT and CDR2 FQNNGV. With 1 base clipped from V and 6 bases from J, the junction kept 7 bases outside the gene matches. CDR3 region: CASSLAYRGTYEKLFF. The CDR3 DNA is TGTGCCAGCAGCTTAGCATACAGGGGGACTTATGAAAAACTGTTTTTT.